The 2 T cell receptor beta chains reported below all come from one sample, sequenced in a study of T cell responses to AZD1222 COVID-19 vaccine. This table comes from immunoSEQ multiplex PCR, and its TCRdb copy is limited to in-frame clones, with some not included. The table has around 100,000 clones, 87% seen once. Sample: peripheral blood, taken on day 0 of AZD1222 vaccination. All receptors come from an adult in good health.

V and J are TRBV6-5 and TRBJ1-2, with D perhaps matching TRBD1 (6 bases). Per the germline V gene, CDR1 is MNHEY and CDR2 is SVGAGI. The V end lost 6 bases, the J end lost 4 bases, and 12 bases lay between the germline ends. This CDR3 spans 13 amino acids. The CDR3 reads CASRTGQPYGYTF. CDR3 coding DNA: TGTGCCAGCAGGACTGGACAGCCCTATGGCTACACCTTC.

The chain recombines TRBV7-3 with TRBJ2-2; TRBD2 might be the D (5 bases). CDR1 and CDR2 from the germline V gene are SGHTA and FQGTGA. The CDR3 runs to 15 residues. V was trimmed by 2 bases and J by 0 bases, leaving 7 bases between them. The DNA of the CDR3 is TGTGCCAGCAGCTTACTAGCCGCGAACACCGGGGAGCTGTTTTTT. It specifies CASSLLAANTGELFF.